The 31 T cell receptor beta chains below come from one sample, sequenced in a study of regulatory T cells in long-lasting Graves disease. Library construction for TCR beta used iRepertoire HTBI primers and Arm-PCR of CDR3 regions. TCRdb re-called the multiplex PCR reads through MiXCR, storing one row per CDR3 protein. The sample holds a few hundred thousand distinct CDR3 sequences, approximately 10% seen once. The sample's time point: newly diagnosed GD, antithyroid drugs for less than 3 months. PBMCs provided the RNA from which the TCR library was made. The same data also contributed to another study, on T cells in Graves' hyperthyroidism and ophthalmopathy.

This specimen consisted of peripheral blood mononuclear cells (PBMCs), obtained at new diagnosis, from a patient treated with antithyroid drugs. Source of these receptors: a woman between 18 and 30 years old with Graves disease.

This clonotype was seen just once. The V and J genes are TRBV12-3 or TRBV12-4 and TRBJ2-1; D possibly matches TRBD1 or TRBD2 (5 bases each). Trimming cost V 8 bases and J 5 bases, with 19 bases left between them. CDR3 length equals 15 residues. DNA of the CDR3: TGTGCCAGCGGCCCCACCCGGGACGTAGACAATGAGCAGTTCTTC. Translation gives CASGPTRDVDNEQFF.

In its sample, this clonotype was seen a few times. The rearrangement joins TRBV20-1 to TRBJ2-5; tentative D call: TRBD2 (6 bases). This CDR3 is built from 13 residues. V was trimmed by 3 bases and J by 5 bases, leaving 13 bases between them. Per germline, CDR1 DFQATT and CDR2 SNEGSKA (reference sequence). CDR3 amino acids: CSASSWGEETQYF. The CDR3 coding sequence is TGCAGTGCTAGTTCCTGGGGGGAGGAGACCCAGTACTTC.

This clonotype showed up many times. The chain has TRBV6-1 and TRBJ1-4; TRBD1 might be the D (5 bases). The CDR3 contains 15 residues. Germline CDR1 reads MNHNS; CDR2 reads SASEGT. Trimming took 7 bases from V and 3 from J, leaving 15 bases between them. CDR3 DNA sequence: TGTGCCAGCACCCCTTTTATAGGGGCTAATGAAAAACTGTTTTTT. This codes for CASTPFIGANEKLFF.

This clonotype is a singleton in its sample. CDR3 bases: TGCAGTGCTAGGGTTCGATTGGGCAGAGAGACCCAGTACTTC. It specifies CSARVRLGRETQYF. The V gene is TRBV20-1, the J gene TRBJ2-5; unclear D gene. CDR1 and CDR2 (germline): DFQATT, SNEGSKA (reference sequence). CDR3 length: 14 amino acids. V was cut by 3 bases and J by 4 bases, with 15 bases left in between.

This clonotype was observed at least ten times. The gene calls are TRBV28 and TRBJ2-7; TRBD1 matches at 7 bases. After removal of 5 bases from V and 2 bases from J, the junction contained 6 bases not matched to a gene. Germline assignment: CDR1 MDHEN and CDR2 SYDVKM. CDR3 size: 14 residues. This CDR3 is CASSITGTAYEQYV. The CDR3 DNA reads TGTGCCAGCAGTATAACCGGGACAGCCTACGAGCAGTACGTC.

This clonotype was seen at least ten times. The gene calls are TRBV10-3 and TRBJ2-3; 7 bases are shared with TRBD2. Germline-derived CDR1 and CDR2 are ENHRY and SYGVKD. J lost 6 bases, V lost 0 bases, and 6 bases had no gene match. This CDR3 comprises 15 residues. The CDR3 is CAISESGGSPDTQYF. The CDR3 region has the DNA TGTGCCATCAGTGAGTCGGGGGGGAGCCCGGATACGCAGTATTTT.

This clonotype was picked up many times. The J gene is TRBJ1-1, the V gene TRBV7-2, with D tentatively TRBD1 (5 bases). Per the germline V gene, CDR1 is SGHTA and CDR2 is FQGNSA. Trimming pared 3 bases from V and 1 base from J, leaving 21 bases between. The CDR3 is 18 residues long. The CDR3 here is CASSFSHSTDLTNTEAFF. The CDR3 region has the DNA TGTGCCAGCAGCTTCTCACACTCGACAGATCTAACGAACACTGAAGCTTTCTTT. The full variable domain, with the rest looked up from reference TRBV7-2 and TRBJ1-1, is GAGVSQSPSNKVTEKGKDVELRCDPISGHTALYWYRQSLGQGLEFLIYFQGNSAPDKSGLPSDRFSAERTGGSVSTLTIQRTQQEDSAVYLCASSFSHSTDLTNTEAFFGQGTRLTVV.

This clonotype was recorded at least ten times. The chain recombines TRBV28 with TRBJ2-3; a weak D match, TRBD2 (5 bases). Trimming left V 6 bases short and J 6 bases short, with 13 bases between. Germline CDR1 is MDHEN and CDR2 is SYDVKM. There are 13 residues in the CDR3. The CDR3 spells CASSSTPGDTQYF. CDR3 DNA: TGTGCCAGCAGCTCGACCCCGGGGGATACGCAGTATTTT.

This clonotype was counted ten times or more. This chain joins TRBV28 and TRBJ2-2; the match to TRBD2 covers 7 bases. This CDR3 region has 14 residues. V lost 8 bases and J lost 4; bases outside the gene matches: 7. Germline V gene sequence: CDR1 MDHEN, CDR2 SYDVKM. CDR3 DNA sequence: TGTGCCAGCGGGCGGGAGTCGGTCACCGGGGAGCTGTTTTTT. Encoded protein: CASGRESVTGELFF.

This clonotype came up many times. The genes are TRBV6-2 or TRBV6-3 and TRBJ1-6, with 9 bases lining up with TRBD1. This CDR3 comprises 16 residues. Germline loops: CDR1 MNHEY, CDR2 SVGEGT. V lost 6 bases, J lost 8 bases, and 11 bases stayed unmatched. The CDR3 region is CASRTGQGIVHSPLHF. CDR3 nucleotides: TGTGCCAGCAGGACGGGACAGGGAATCGTTCATTCACCCCTCCACTTT.

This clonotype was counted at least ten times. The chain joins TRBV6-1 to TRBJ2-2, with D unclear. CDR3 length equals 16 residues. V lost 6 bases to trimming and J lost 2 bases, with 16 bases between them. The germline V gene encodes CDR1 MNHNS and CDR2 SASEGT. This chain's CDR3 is CASRALGLLNTGELFF. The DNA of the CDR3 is TGTGCCAGCAGAGCGCTAGGGCTGCTCAACACCGGGGAGCTGTTTTTT.

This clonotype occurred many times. The CDR3 DNA reads TGTGCCTGGAGCAAACCGGGACACTCCTACGAGCAGTACTTC. Encoded protein: CAWSKPGHSYEQYF. The rearrangement uses TRBV30 and TRBJ2-7; a weak D match, TRBD1 (6 bases). This CDR3 comprises 14 residues. From germline, CDR1 is GTSNPN and CDR2 SVGIG (reference sequence). Deletions cut 3 bases from V and 0 bases from J, with 12 bases between.

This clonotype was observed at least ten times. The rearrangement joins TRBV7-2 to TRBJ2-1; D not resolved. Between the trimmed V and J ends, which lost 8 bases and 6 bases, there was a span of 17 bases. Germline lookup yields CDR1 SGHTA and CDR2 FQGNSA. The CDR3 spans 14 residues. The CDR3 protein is CASGDLSGGNEQFF. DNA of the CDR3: TGTGCCAGCGGCGATCTCTCTGGTGGCAATGAGCAGTTCTTC. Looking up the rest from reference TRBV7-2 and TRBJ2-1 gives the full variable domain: GAGVSQSPSNKVTEKGKDVELRCDPISGHTALYWYRQSLGQGLEFLIYFQGNSAPDKSGLPSDRFSAERTGGSVSTLTIQRTQQEDSAVYLCASGDLSGGNEQFFGPGTRLTVL.

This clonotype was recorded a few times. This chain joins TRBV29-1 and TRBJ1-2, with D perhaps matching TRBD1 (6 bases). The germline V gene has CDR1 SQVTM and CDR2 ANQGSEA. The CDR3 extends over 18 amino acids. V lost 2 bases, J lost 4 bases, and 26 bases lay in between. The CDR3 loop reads CSVEPLRGVTGSGYGYTF. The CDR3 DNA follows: TGCAGCGTTGAACCACTCCGGGGCGTGACAGGATCAGGCTATGGCTACACCTTC.

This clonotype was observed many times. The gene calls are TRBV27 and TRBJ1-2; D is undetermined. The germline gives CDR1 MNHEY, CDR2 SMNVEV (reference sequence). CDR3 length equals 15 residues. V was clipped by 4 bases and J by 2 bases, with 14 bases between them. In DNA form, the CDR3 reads TGTGCCAGCAGTTCTTCAGGCCTTTTGAACTATGGCTACACCTTC. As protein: CASSSSGLLNYGYTF.

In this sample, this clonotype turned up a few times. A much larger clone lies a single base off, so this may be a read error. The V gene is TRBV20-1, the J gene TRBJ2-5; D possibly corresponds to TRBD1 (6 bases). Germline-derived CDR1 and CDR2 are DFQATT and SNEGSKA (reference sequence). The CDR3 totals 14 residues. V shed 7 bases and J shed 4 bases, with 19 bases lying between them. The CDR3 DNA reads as TGCAGTGTTAGGGACGGACAGCACCTAGAGACCCAGTACTTC. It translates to CSVRDGQHLETQYF.

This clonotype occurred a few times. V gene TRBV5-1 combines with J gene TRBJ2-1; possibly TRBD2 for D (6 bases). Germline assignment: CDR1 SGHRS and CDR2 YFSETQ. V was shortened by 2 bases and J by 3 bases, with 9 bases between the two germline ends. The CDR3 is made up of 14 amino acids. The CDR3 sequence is CASSFPGDYNEQFF. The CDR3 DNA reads TGCGCCAGCAGCTTTCCGGGAGACTACAATGAGCAGTTCTTC.

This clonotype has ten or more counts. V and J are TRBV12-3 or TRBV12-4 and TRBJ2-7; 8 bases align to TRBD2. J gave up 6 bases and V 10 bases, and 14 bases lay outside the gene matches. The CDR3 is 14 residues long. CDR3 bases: TGTGCCACCTCCGCGGGGGGTCCTACCTCCGAGCAGTACTTC. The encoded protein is CATSAGGPTSEQYF.

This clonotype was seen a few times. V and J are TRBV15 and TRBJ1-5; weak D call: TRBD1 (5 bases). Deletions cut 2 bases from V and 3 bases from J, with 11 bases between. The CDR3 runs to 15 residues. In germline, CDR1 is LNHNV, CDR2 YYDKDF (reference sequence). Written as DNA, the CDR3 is TGTGCCACCAGCAGACCGCGGGGGGACAATCAGCCCCAGCATTTT. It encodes CATSRPRGDNQPQHF.

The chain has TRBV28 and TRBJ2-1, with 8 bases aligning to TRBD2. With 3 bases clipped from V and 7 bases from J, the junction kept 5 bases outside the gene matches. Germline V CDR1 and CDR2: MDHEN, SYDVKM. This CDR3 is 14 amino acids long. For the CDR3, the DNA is TGTGCCAGCAGTTTGCGGGGGGCGAGGAATGAGCAGTTCTTC. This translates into CASSLRGARNEQFF.

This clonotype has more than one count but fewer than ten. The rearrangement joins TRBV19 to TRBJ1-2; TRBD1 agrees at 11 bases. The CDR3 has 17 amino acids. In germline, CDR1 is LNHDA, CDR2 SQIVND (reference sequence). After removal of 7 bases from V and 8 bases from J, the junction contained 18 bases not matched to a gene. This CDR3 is CASTPLEGTGGTAGYTF. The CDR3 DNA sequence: TGTGCCAGTACACCTCTCGAAGGGACAGGGGGGACCGCCGGCTACACCTTC. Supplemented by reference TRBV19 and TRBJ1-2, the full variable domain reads DGGITQSPKYLFRKEGQNVTLSCEQNLNHDAMYWYRQDPGQGLRLIYYSQIVNDFQKGDIAEGYSVSREKKESFPLTVTSAQKNPTAFYLCASTPLEGTGGTAGYTFGSGTRLTVV.

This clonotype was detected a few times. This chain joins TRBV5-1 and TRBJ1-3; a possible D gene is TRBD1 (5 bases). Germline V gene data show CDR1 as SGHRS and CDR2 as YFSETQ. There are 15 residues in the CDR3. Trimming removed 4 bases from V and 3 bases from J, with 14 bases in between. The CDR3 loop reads CASSPGTGSGNTIYF. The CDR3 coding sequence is TGCGCCAGCAGCCCCGGGACCGGTAGTGGAAACACCATATATTTT.

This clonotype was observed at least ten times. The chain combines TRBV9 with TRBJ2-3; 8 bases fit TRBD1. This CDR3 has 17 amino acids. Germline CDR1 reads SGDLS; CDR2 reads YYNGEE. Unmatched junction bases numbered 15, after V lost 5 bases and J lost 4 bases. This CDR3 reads CASSQSKTGVSPDTQYF. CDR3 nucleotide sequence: TGTGCCAGCAGTCAATCTAAGACAGGGGTCTCTCCAGATACGCAGTATTTT.

The CDR3 DNA reads as TGTGCCAGCAGTGAGGTAGCGGGAGGAGCAACTGAGCAGTTCTTC. This sequence encodes CASSEVAGGATEQFF. V gene TRBV12-3 or TRBV12-4 combines with J gene TRBJ2-1; 10 nucleotides agree with TRBD2. V dropped 5 bases and J dropped 9; count of bases not matched to a gene: 10. The CDR3 contains 15 residues.

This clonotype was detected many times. CDR3 DNA: TGTGCCAGCAGTTGGGGGGGTGAGCAGTTCTTC. It translates to CASSWGGEQFF. V gene TRBV27 combines with J gene TRBJ2-1, with 7 bases that match TRBD2. V gave up 4 bases and J gave up 9 bases; unmatched junction bases: 0. Germline V CDR1 and CDR2: MNHEY, SMNVEV (reference sequence). The length of the CDR3 is 11 residues.

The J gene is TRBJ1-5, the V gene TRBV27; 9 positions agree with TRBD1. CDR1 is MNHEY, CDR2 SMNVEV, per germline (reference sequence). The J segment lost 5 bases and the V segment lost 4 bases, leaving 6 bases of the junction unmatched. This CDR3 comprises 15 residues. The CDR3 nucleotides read TGTGCCAGCAGTTGGGGACAGGGAATGGATCAGCCCCAGCATTTT. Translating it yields CASSWGQGMDQPQHF.

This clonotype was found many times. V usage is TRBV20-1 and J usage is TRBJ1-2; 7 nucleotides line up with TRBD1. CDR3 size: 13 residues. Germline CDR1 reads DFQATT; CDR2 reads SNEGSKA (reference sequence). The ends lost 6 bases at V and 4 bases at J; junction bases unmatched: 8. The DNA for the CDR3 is TGCAGTGCCCGGGACAGCCACGTCTATGGCTACACCTTC. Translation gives CSARDSHVYGYTF.

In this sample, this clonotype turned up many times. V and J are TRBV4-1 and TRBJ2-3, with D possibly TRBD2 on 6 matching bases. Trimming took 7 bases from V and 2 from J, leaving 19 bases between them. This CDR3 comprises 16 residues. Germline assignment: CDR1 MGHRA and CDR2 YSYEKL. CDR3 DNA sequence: TGCGCCAGCACCCGGGGGTCGGGACTCAACACAGATACGCAGTATTTT. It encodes CASTRGSGLNTDTQYF.

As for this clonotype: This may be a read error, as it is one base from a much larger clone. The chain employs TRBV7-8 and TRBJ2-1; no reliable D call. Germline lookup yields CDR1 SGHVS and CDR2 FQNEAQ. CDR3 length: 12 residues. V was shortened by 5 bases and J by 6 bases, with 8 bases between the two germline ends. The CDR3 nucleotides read TGTGCCAGCAGCCTCTACATCAATGAGCAGTTCTTC. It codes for CASSLYINEQFF.

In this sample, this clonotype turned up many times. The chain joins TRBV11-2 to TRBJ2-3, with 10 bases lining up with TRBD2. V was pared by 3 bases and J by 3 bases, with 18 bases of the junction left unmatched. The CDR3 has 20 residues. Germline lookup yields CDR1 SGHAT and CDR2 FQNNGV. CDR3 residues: CASSFEGLWLAGEWTDTQYF. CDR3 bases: TGTGCCAGCAGCTTTGAGGGATTATGGCTAGCGGGAGAATGGACAGATACGCAGTATTTT.

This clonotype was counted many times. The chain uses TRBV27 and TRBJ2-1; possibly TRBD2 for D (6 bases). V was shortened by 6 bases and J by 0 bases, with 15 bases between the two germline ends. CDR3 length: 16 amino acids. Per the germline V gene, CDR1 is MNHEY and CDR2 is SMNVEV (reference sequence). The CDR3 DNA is TGTGCCAGCAGCCTTTTTAGCGGTAGCTCCTACAATGAGCAGTTCTTC. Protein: CASSLFSGSSYNEQFF.